This is a list of T cell receptor beta chains from one sample in a study of cytomegalovirus exposure and HLA in healthy donors. Method: immunoSEQ multiplex PCR; TCRdb's copy keeps in-frame clones and lacks some. The specimen's table records about 64,000 clones. Sequencing input: PBMCs. Every receptor here comes from a woman younger than 30 in good health and CMV-seronegative. Each CDR3 is given with its conserved first and last residue. A D gene is named only where the DNA matches it firmly.

v_gene: TRBV7-9; j_gene: TRBJ1-2; len: 14; d_gene: NA; CDR3aa: CASSLVTGDYGYTF; CDR3nt: TGTGCCAGCAGCTTAGTGACAGGAGACTATGGCTACACCTTC
v_gene: TRBV6-5; j_gene: TRBJ2-1; len: 16; d_gene: NA; CDR3aa: CASSYSIAESYNEQFF; CDR3nt: TGTGCCAGCAGTTACTCAATAGCGGAGTCCTACAATGAGCAGTTCTTC
v_gene: TRBV19; j_gene: TRBJ1-1; len: 17; d_gene: TRBD1; CDR3aa: CASSTFGIGTGDTEAFF; CDR3nt: TGTGCCAGTAGTACCTTCGGAATAGGGACAGGGGACACTGAAGCTTTCTTT
v_gene: TRBV4-1; j_gene: TRBJ1-1; len: 16; d_gene: TRBD1; CDR3aa: CASSPGGRRVNTEAFF; CDR3nt: TGCGCCAGCAGCCCAGGGGGGCGCAGGGTGAACACTGAAGCTTTCTTT
v_gene: TRBV18; j_gene: TRBJ1-2; len: 15; d_gene: TRBD1; CDR3aa: CASSPTGTESYGYTF; CDR3nt: TGTGCCAGCTCACCTACTGGGACAGAAAGCTATGGCTACACCTTC
v_gene: TRBV28; j_gene: TRBJ1-5; len: 17; d_gene: TRBD1; CDR3aa: CASSGGTETYSNQPQHF; CDR3nt: TGTGCCAGCAGTGGGGGGACAGAGACTTATAGCAATCAGCCCCAGCATTTT
v_gene: TRBV10-3; j_gene: TRBJ2-2; len: 16; d_gene: TRBD1; CDR3aa: CAIRDSGTGNTGELFF; CDR3nt: TGTGCCATCAGGGACTCCGGGACAGGGAACACCGGGGAGCTGTTTTTT
v_gene: TRBV5-1; j_gene: TRBJ2-7; len: 17; d_gene: TRBD2; CDR3aa: CASSLESSGGPGEEQYF; CDR3nt: TGCGCCAGCAGCTTGGAGTCTAGCGGGGGGCCAGGAGAGGAGCAGTACTTC
v_gene: TRBV7-8; j_gene: TRBJ1-1; len: 18; d_gene: NA; CDR3aa: CASSLVILPTDRNTEAFF; CDR3nt: TGTGCCAGCAGCTTAGTTATCCTTCCTACTGACAGGAACACTGAAGCTTTCTTT
v_gene: TRBV30; j_gene: TRBJ1-2; len: 12; d_gene: NA; CDR3aa: CAWTQSSYGYTF; CDR3nt: TGTGCCTGGACGCAGTCTAGCTATGGCTACACCTTC
v_gene: TRBV6-1; j_gene: TRBJ2-3; len: 14; d_gene: NA; CDR3aa: CASTTGYHTDTQYF; CDR3nt: TGTGCCAGCACTACAGGGTATCACACAGATACGCAGTATTTT
v_gene: TRBV4-1; j_gene: TRBJ2-7; len: 15; d_gene: TRBD2; CDR3aa: CASSHPVGGSPGQYF; CDR3nt: TGCGCCAGCAGCCACCCCGTGGGGGGGTCCCCGGGGCAGTACTTC
v_gene: TRBV2; j_gene: TRBJ2-7; len: 15; d_gene: TRBD2; CDR3aa: CASSETSGSSYEQYF; CDR3nt: TGTGCCAGCAGTGAAACTAGCGGGAGTTCCTACGAGCAGTACTTC
v_gene: TRBV30; j_gene: TRBJ1-1; len: 14; d_gene: NA; CDR3aa: CAWRASGFWTEAFF; CDR3nt: TGTGCCTGGAGGGCCAGCGGGTTCTGGACTGAAGCTTTCTTT
v_gene: TRBV5-1; j_gene: TRBJ1-2; len: 14; d_gene: NA; CDR3aa: CASSNGEGDYGYTF; CDR3nt: TGCGCCAGCAGCAACGGAGAAGGCGACTATGGCTACACCTTC
v_gene: TRBV5-1; j_gene: TRBJ2-7; len: 14; d_gene: TRBD2; CDR3aa: CASSRGTSGYEQSF; CDR3nt: TGCGCCAGCAGCCGCGGGACTAGCGGTTACGAGCAGTCCTTC
v_gene: TRBV6-1; j_gene: TRBJ2-5; len: 16; d_gene: NA; CDR3aa: CASSGPLEMSLRTQYF; CDR3nt: TGTGCCAGCAGTGGCCCCCTAGAAATGTCCCTTCGGACCCAGTACTTC
v_gene: TRBV4-2; j_gene: TRBJ2-7; len: 16; d_gene: NA; CDR3aa: CASSQYAQGPSYEQYF; CDR3nt: TGTGCCAGCAGCCAATATGCGCAGGGCCCTTCCTACGAGCAGTACTTC
v_gene: TRBV9; j_gene: TRBJ2-3; len: 16; d_gene: TRBD2; CDR3aa: CASSGPGLADTDTQYF; CDR3nt: TGTGCCAGCAGCGGACCGGGACTAGCGGACACAGATACGCAGTATTTT
v_gene: TRBV12-5; j_gene: TRBJ1-4; len: 14; d_gene: TRBD1; CDR3aa: CASGLDRVDEKLFF; CDR3nt: TGTGCTAGTGGACTTGACAGGGTTGATGAAAAACTGTTTTTT
v_gene: TRBV29-1; j_gene: TRBJ1-2; len: 13; d_gene: NA; CDR3aa: CSVEVPGWSGYTF; CDR3nt: TGCAGCGTTGAAGTACCGGGGTGGAGTGGCTACACCTTC
v_gene: TRBV15; j_gene: TRBJ2-1; len: 16; d_gene: TRBD2; CDR3aa: CATSSPVNAGGPEQFF; CDR3nt: TGTGCCACCAGCAGCCCCGTGAACGCGGGAGGGCCGGAGCAGTTCTTC
v_gene: TRBV5-6; j_gene: TRBJ1-1; len: 14; d_gene: NA; CDR3aa: CASSFEENDPEAFF; CDR3nt: TGTGCCAGCAGCTTTGAGGAGAACGACCCTGAAGCTTTCTTT
v_gene: TRBV7-2; j_gene: TRBJ2-1; len: 15; d_gene: NA; CDR3aa: CASSLRTDSYNEQFF; CDR3nt: TGTGCCAGCAGCTTACGTACAGACTCCTACAATGAGCAGTTCTTC
v_gene: TRBV28; j_gene: TRBJ1-2; len: 11; d_gene: NA; CDR3aa: CASRATGKDTF; CDR3nt: TGTGCCAGCAGGGCCACAGGGAAGGACACCTTC
v_gene: TRBV7-3; j_gene: TRBJ2-1; len: 15; d_gene: NA; CDR3aa: CASSLSEGPYNEQFF; CDR3nt: TGTGCCAGCAGCTTATCGGAGGGACCCTACAATGAGCAGTTCTTC
v_gene: TRBV30; j_gene: TRBJ1-1; len: 10; d_gene: NA; CDR3aa: CASAVTEAFF; CDR3nt: TGTGCCTCCGCGGTCACTGAAGCTTTCTTT
v_gene: TRBV4-1; j_gene: TRBJ2-1; len: 13; d_gene: TRBD1; CDR3aa: CASRGQGTSEQFF; CDR3nt: TGCGCCAGCAGGGGACAGGGGACTAGTGAGCAGTTCTTC
v_gene: TRBV7-9; j_gene: TRBJ1-1; len: 15; d_gene: NA; CDR3aa: CASSLGWGQNTEAFF; CDR3nt: TGTGCCAGCAGCTTAGGATGGGGACAGAACACTGAAGCTTTCTTT
v_gene: TRBV28; j_gene: TRBJ1-1; len: 13; d_gene: NA; CDR3aa: CASSLTRDTEAFF; CDR3nt: TGTGCCAGCAGTTTGACGAGGGACACTGAAGCTTTCTTT
v_gene: TRBV14; j_gene: TRBJ2-1; len: 15; d_gene: TRBD2; CDR3aa: CASSPFLAGAGEQFF; CDR3nt: TGTGCCAGCAGCCCCTTTCTAGCGGGAGCCGGTGAGCAGTTCTTC
v_gene: TRBV14; j_gene: TRBJ2-7; len: 16; d_gene: NA; CDR3aa: CASSQQRWTSTYEQYF; CDR3nt: TGTGCCAGCAGCCAGCAGAGGTGGACTTCTACCTACGAGCAGTACTTC
v_gene: TRBV29-1; j_gene: TRBJ1-2; len: 15; d_gene: TRBD1; CDR3aa: CSVEGTGQGDYGYTF; CDR3nt: TGCAGCGTTGAAGGGACAGGGCAAGGAGACTATGGCTACACCTTC
v_gene: TRBV28; j_gene: TRBJ1-1; len: 15; d_gene: TRBD1; CDR3aa: CASSEYRGLDTEAFF; CDR3nt: TGTGCCAGCAGTGAATACAGGGGGCTGGACACTGAAGCTTTCTTT
v_gene: TRBV6-1; j_gene: TRBJ2-7; len: 15; d_gene: NA; CDR3aa: CASSEGQIPTYEQYF; CDR3nt: TGTGCCAGCAGTGAGGGACAAATACCCACCTACGAGCAGTACTTC
v_gene: TRBV14; j_gene: TRBJ1-1; len: 16; d_gene: NA; CDR3aa: CASSQDRWTALTEAFF; CDR3nt: TGTGCCAGCAGCCAAGATCGCTGGACAGCGCTAACTGAAGCTTTCTTT
v_gene: TRBV7-9; j_gene: TRBJ2-7; len: 12; d_gene: NA; CDR3aa: CASSLNSYEQYF; CDR3nt: TGTGCCAGCAGCTTAAACAGCTACGAGCAGTACTTC
v_gene: TRBV7-9; j_gene: TRBJ2-7; len: 15; d_gene: TRBD2; CDR3aa: CASSLGIGGEGEQYF; CDR3nt: TGTGCCAGCAGCTTAGGAATCGGTGGGGAGGGGGAGCAGTACTTC
v_gene: TRBV6-9; j_gene: TRBJ2-7; len: 16; d_gene: TRBD1; CDR3aa: CASRHDSGTGPHEQYF; CDR3nt: TGTGCCAGCAGGCACGACTCCGGGACAGGGCCGCACGAGCAGTACTTC
v_gene: TRBV18; j_gene: TRBJ1-3; len: 11; d_gene: NA; CDR3aa: CASSGGNTIYF; CDR3nt: TGTGCCAGCTCCGGGGGAAACACCATATATTTT
v_gene: TRBV10-1; j_gene: TRBJ2-1; len: 15; d_gene: NA; CDR3aa: CASSDPGTAYNEQFF; CDR3nt: TGCGCCAGCAGCGACCCCGGTACAGCCTACAATGAGCAGTTCTTC
v_gene: TRBV5-1; j_gene: TRBJ1-1; len: 15; d_gene: NA; CDR3aa: CASSLDPTGNTEAFF; CDR3nt: TGCGCCAGCAGCTTGGACCCTACAGGGAACACTGAAGCTTTCTTT
v_gene: TRBV5-1; j_gene: TRBJ2-1; len: 18; d_gene: NA; CDR3aa: CASSFTSWGSVENNEQFF; CDR3nt: TGCGCCAGCAGCTTCACTAGTTGGGGAAGTGTGGAAAACAATGAGCAGTTCTTC
v_gene: TRBV19; j_gene: TRBJ2-5; len: 14; d_gene: TRBD1; CDR3aa: CASSQQGHQETQYF; CDR3nt: TGTGCCAGTAGTCAACAGGGGCACCAAGAGACCCAGTACTTC
v_gene: TRBV11-2; j_gene: TRBJ2-5; len: 15; d_gene: NA; CDR3aa: CASSLDRGNQETQYF; CDR3nt: TGTGCCAGCAGCTTAGATCGGGGTAACCAAGAGACCCAGTACTTC
v_gene: TRBV11-2; j_gene: TRBJ1-1; len: 14; d_gene: NA; CDR3aa: CASSSLQGNTEAFF; CDR3nt: TGTGCCAGCAGCTCATTACAGGGGAACACTGAAGCTTTCTTT
v_gene: TRBV5-4; j_gene: TRBJ1-2; len: 13; d_gene: TRBD1; CDR3aa: CASSQGVGDGYTF; CDR3nt: TGTGCCAGCAGCCAGGGGGTAGGGGATGGCTACACCTTC